The 5 T cell receptor beta chains below were found in one sample sequenced in a study of shared clonotypes between healthy human individuals. Clones were read by immunoSEQ multiplex PCR, and TCRdb kept only the in-frame ones, dropping some. Among 650,000 to 700,000 clones listed, about 90% were seen once. Material: memory CD8+ T cells from PBMCs. The subset is: CD45RO+ cells pooled with CCR7-negative TemRA cells. These receptor sequences come from a man between 18 and 35 years old in good health. Some clones in this sample may be carry-over from other donors' samples.

The rearrangement uses TRBV4-1 and TRBJ2-1; either TRBD1 or TRBD2 may supply D (6 bases each). Trimming removed 2 bases from V and 6 bases from J, with 14 bases in between. Germline loops: CDR1 MGHRA, CDR2 YSYEKL. The CDR3 is 15 amino acids. The CDR3 here is CASSQRIGGGNEQFF. CDR3 DNA: TGCGCCAGCAGCCAAAGGATAGGAGGGGGCAATGAGCAGTTCTTC.

This rearrangement joins TRBV4-1 to TRBJ1-3; a weak D match, TRBD1 (5 bases). Trimming removed 4 bases from V and 6 bases from J, with 22 bases in between. Germline assignment: CDR1 MGHRA and CDR2 YSYEKL. The CDR3 sequence is 17 residues long. CDR3 coding DNA: TGCGCCAGCAGCCCCACGGCGGCAGGGAATTTTTTAAACACCATATATTTT. Its translation: CASSPTAAGNFLNTIYF.

As concerns this clone: Other DNA sequences within the sample encode an identical CDR3. This CDR3 is CASSLGGDEQFF. For the CDR3, the DNA is TGTGCCAGCAGCTTGGGTGGCGATGAGCAGTTCTTC. The chain is built from TRBV11-2 and TRBJ2-1; no reliable D call. The CDR3 is 12 residues long. Germline CDR1 is SGHAT and CDR2 is FQNNGV. Trimming pared 3 bases from V and 8 bases from J, leaving 8 bases between.

This chain joins TRBV27 and TRBJ2-7, with a weak D call TRBD1 (6 bases). The V gene lost 6 bases and the J gene lost 0 bases, with 18 bases spanning the gap. Germline V gives CDR1 MNHEY, CDR2 SMNVEV (reference sequence). This CDR3 comprises 16 residues. The CDR3 DNA reads TGTGCCAGCAGCCCAAGTCAGGGGCCTTACTCCTACGAGCAGTACTTC. Its protein is CASSPSQGPYSYEQYF.

The J gene is TRBJ2-3, the V gene TRBV29-1; D gene uncertain. V dropped 6 bases and J dropped 4 bases, with 5 bases sitting between them. Per germline, CDR1 SQVTM and CDR2 ANQGSEA. This CDR3 spans 10 amino acids. DNA for the CDR3: TGCAGCGTCAGATCAGATACGCAGTATTTT. Its translation: CSVRSDTQYF.